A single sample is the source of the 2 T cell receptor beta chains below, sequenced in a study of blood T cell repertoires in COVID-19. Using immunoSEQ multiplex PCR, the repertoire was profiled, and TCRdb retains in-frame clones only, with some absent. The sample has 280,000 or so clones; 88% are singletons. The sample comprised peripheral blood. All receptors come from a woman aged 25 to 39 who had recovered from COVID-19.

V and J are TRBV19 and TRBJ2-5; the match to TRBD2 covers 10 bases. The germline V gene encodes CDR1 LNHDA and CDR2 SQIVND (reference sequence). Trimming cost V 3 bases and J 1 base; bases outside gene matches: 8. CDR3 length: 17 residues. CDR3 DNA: TGTGCCAGTAGTATTACGGCTAGCGGGGGCCTCCAAGAGACCCAGTACTTC. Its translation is CASSITASGGLQETQYF.

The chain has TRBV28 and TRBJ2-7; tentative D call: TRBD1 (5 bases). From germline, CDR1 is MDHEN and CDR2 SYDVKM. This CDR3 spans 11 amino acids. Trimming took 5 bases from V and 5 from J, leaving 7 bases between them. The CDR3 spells CASSLRDEQYF. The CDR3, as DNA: TGTGCCAGCAGTCTCAGGGACGAGCAGTACTTC.